The 10 T cell receptor beta chains presented below share a single source sample, sequenced in a study of OX40 agonist ivuxolimab in advanced cancers. The table came from immunoSEQ multiplex PCR; TCRdb's copy has only in-frame clones and leaves some out. The sample lists 55,000 to 90,000 clones, about 82% occurring once. Sequencing was performed on CD4+ or CD8+ T cells sorted from blood, taken in a trial of the OX40 agonist ivuxolimab. The source is an adult with an advanced solid tumor such as melanoma, head and neck, liver or kidney cancer.

The rearrangement links TRBV7-8 to TRBJ2-5; D may be TRBD2 (5 bases). The CDR3 loop spans 14 amino acids. CDR1 and CDR2 from the germline V gene are SGHVS and FQNEAQ. V lost 5 bases and J lost 5, with 15 bases in between. The CDR3 bases are TGTGCCAGCAGCCTCGTGAGAAGGAGGGAGACCCAGTACTTC. Protein: CASSLVRRRETQYF.

This chain connects TRBV6-1 to TRBJ1-5; no clear D gene. The germline V gene encodes CDR1 MNHNS and CDR2 SASEGT. This CDR3 is built from 14 residues. V lost 1 base and J 3 bases, leaving 7 bases between the germline ends. The DNA for the CDR3 is TGTGCCAGCAGTGAAGGCGGATACAATCAGCCCCAGCATTTT. Protein product: CASSEGGYNQPQHF.

This clone was detected once. The chain has TRBV7-6 and TRBJ1-4; no reliable D call. The germline gives CDR1 SGHVS, CDR2 FNYEAQ. The V end was cut by 6 bases, the J end by 4 bases, with 15 bases between. The CDR3 has 15 amino acids. The CDR3, as DNA: TGTGCCAGCAGTCAGGTGGGGTCCAATAATGAAAAACTGTTTTTT. Residues: CASSQVGSNNEKLFF. The whole variable domain, filled in from reference TRBV7-6 and TRBJ1-4, reads GAGVSQSPRYKVTKRGQDVALRCDPISGHVSLYWYRQALGQGPEFLTYFNYEAQQDKSGLPNDRFSAERPEGSISTLTIQRTEQRDSAMYRCASSQVGSNNEKLFFGSGTQLSVL.

The chain uses TRBV18 and TRBJ1-3; D gene unclear. Trimming removed 1 base from V and 0 bases from J, with 10 bases in between. CDR1 KGHSH and CDR2 LQKENI come from the germline V gene. The CDR3 totals 16 residues. Here the CDR3 reads CASSPLESGSGNTIYF. The CDR3 bases are TGTGCCAGCTCACCACTTGAGTCCGGCTCTGGAAACACCATATATTTT.

This clone was observed once. The V call is TRBV7-2, the J call TRBJ2-7; D may be TRBD1 (7 bases). Between the trimmed V and J ends, which lost 5 bases and 3 bases, there was a span of 14 bases. Per the germline V gene, CDR1 is SGHTA and CDR2 is FQGNSA. The CDR3 spans 14 residues. CDR3: CASSPQGGGYEQYF. The CDR3 DNA reads TGTGCCAGCAGCCCCCAGGGGGGTGGCTACGAGCAGTACTTC.

This clone came up a few times. The V and J genes are TRBV6-1 and TRBJ2-1; TRBD1 matches at 8 bases. CDR3 length: 14 residues. V shed 3 bases, J shed 7 bases, and the junction held 5 bases outside the gene matches. CDR1 is MNHNS, CDR2 SASEGT, per germline. CDR3 DNA sequence: TGTGCCAGCAGTGAGACAGGGGCGGGGAATGAGCAGTTCTTC. Translated: CASSETGAGNEQFF.

V usage is TRBV7-9 and J usage is TRBJ1-6; 11 bases align to TRBD1. Trimming removed 4 bases from V and 7 bases from J; junction bases left unmatched: 9. Germline V gives CDR1 SEHNR, CDR2 FQNEAQ (reference sequence). The CDR3 has 17 amino acids. CDR3 amino acids: CASSYLRDRGFNSPLHF. CDR3 DNA: TGTGCCAGCAGCTACTTACGGGACAGGGGGTTCAATTCACCCCTCCACTTT.

The chain is built from TRBV6-1 and TRBJ1-3, with D unresolved. There are 13 residues in the CDR3. V was cut by 6 bases and J by 3 bases, with 9 bases left in between. Per germline, CDR1 MNHNS and CDR2 SASEGT. DNA for the CDR3: TGTGCCAGCAGGCCTTGGAGTGGAAACACCATATATTTT. This encodes CASRPWSGNTIYF.

The chain uses TRBV5-8 and TRBJ1-2; the D gene is possibly TRBD1 (5 bases). The CDR3 sequence is 13 residues long. V lost 3 bases and J 13 bases, leaving 19 bases between the germline ends. Per germline, CDR1 SGHTS and CDR2 YDEGEE. The CDR3, as DNA: TGTGCCAGCAGCTCCCCTCCGGGGCCCGCCCTCACCTTC. It translates to CASSSPPGPALTF.

This clone has a single count. The V gene is TRBV7-2, the J gene TRBJ1-4, with 7 bases fitting TRBD1. CDR1 is SGHTA and CDR2 is FQGNSA in the germline V gene. This CDR3 comprises 17 residues. With 6 bases clipped from V and 8 bases from J, the junction kept 18 bases outside the gene matches. In nucleotides, the CDR3 is TGTGCCAGCAGTACTATGAAAACAGGGGCCCCTGGAGAAAAACTGTTTTTT. This codes for CASSTMKTGAPGEKLFF.